This T cell receptor (beta chain) was recorded in a study of cytomegalovirus exposure and HLA in healthy donors. A multiplex PCR was run with 60 Vbeta primers and 13 Jbeta primers. Assay used: immunoSEQ multiplex PCR; TCRdb lists only in-frame clones, some missing. The sample lists 85,000 to 100,000 clones, 70% to 80% occurring once. Study results and caveats: Later analysis indicated greater clonal expansion among HLA-associated TCR beta chains than among equally common other chains. According to reports, the classifier identified cytomegalovirus status with high specificity and sensitivity. Certain indistinguishable V segments, among them TRBV6-2 and TRBV6-3, were excluded.

A remark on this clone: Its antigen is unknown.

CDR1 is MNHEY and CDR2 is SVGAGI in the germline V gene. There are 16 residues in the CDR3. Trimming cost V 4 bases and J 2 bases; bases outside gene matches: 11. The sequenced sample consisted of PBMCs. The sequence was collected from a man in his sixties in good health and CMV-seropositive. The chain carries TRBV6-5 and TRBJ2-7; TRBD1 matches 7 bases. CDR3: CASSLDRQGETYEQYF. The CDR3 DNA reads TGTGCCAGCAGTTTGGACAGACAGGGAGAGACCTACGAGCAGTACTTC.